These 6 T cell receptor beta chains share one sample of origin, sequenced in a study of T cells in Graves' hyperthyroidism and ophthalmopathy. RNA transcripts were the template for amplifying TCR beta CDR3 regions. Using the HTBI primer set, a first-round RT-PCR was run on the TCR CDR3. MiXCR, applied by TCRdb to the multiplex PCR reads, yields one record per CDR3 protein. Of nearly 600,000 distinct CDR3 sequences in the sample, about 14% were seen once. The source material was blood. The origin of the receptors is a woman aged 25 to 45 with Graves' hyperthyroidism that later progressed to Graves' ophthalmopathy.

Concerning this clonotype: This may arise from a read error, as a much more abundant clone is one base away. V and J are TRBV29-1 and TRBJ2-7, with 7 bases that match TRBD2. CDR1 and CDR2 from the germline V gene are SQVTM and ANQGSEA. The V gene end was trimmed by 6 bases and the J gene end by 4 bases; junction bases not matched to a gene: 18. CDR3 length: 16 residues. Written as DNA, the CDR3 is TGCAGCGTGGCATCGGGGGGAGAGGGCCGAGCGTACGAGCAGTACTTC. Translated: CSVASGGEGRAYEQYF.

This clonotype was counted ten times or more. CDR3 bases: TGCAGCGTTGAGGGACTAGCGGGAGAAAGCTCCTACAATGAGCAGTTCTTC. Translation: CSVEGLAGESSYNEQFF. This chain connects TRBV29-1 to TRBJ2-1, with TRBD2 matching 14 bases. The germline V gene has CDR1 SQVTM and CDR2 ANQGSEA. The CDR3 consists of 17 residues. V gave up 3 bases and J gave up 0 bases; unmatched junction bases: 4.

This rearrangement joins TRBV7-2 to TRBJ1-2; 7 bases fit TRBD1. The junction had 10 bases not matched to a gene; V was cut back by 5 bases and J by 7 bases. Germline lookup yields CDR1 SGHTA and CDR2 FQGNSA. CDR3 length equals 14 residues. CDR3 sequence: CASSDGQVLCGYTF. CDR3 DNA: TGTGCCAGCAGCGACGGACAGGTCCTATGTGGCTACACCTTC. The whole variable domain, filled in from reference TRBV7-2 and TRBJ1-2, reads GAGVSQSPSNKVTEKGKDVELRCDPISGHTALYWYRQSLGQGLEFLIYFQGNSAPDKSGLPSDRFSAERTGGSVSTLTIQRTQQEDSAVYLCASSDGQVLCGYTFGSGTRLTVV.

This clonotype has a count of ten or more. This chain uses TRBV20-1 with TRBJ2-7; 8 bases match TRBD1. V trimming: 6 bases; J trimming: 3 bases; junction bases outside the gene matches: 1. Germline V gene data show CDR1 as DFQATT and CDR2 as SNEGSKA (reference sequence). The CDR3 loop spans 11 amino acids. The chain's CDR3 is CSADRGYEQYF. DNA of the CDR3: TGCAGTGCCGACAGGGGCTACGAGCAGTACTTC.

There are many counts of this clonotype. The rearrangement uses TRBV24-1 and TRBJ2-7; D unresolved. The CDR3 consists of 12 residues. The V and J ends lost 4 bases and 3 bases respectively, with 6 bases between them. Germline CDR1 is KGHDR and CDR2 is SFDVKD. The CDR3 is CATSEFGYEQYF. The DNA of the CDR3 is TGTGCCACCAGTGAATTTGGCTACGAGCAGTACTTC.

Points on this clonotype: A much larger clone differs from this one at a single base, so this may be a read error. The chain joins TRBV3-1 to TRBJ2-3; 7 bases match TRBD2. The CDR3 runs 14 residues. CDR1 is LGHDT, CDR2 YNNKEL, per germline (reference sequence). CDR3 nucleotides: TGTGCCTGCAGCCTCGGCGGGAGCGCAGATACGCAGTATTTT. It encodes CACSLGGSADTQYF.